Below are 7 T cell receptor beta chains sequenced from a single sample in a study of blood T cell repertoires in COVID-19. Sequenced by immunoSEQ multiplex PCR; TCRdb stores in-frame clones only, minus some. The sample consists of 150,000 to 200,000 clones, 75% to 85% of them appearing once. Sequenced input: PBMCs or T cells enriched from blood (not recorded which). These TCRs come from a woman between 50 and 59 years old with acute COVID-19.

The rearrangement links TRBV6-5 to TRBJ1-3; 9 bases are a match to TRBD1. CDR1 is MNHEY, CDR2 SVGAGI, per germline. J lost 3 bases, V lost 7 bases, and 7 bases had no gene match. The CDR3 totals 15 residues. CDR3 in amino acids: CASTPDRGFGNTIYF. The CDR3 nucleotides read TGTGCCAGCACCCCGGACAGGGGCTTTGGAAACACCATATATTTT.

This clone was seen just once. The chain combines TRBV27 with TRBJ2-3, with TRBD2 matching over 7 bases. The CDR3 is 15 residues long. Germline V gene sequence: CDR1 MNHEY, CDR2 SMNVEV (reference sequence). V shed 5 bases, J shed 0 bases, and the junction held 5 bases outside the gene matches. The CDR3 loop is CASSPRLASTDTQYF. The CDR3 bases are TGTGCCAGCAGTCCACGACTAGCCAGCACAGATACGCAGTATTTT.

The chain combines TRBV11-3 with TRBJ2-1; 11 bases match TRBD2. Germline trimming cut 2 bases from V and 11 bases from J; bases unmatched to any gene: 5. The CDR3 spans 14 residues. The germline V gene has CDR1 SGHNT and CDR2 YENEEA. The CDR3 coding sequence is TGTGCCAGCAGCTTAACCATAGCGGGGGGGCAGCAGTTCTTC. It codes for CASSLTIAGGQQFF. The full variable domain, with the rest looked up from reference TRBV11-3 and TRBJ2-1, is EAGVVQSPRYKIIEKKQPVAFWCNPISGHNTLYWYLQNLGQGPELLIRYENEEAVDDSQLPKDRFSAERLKGVDSTLKIQPAELGDSAVYLCASSLTIAGGQQFFGPGTRLTVL.

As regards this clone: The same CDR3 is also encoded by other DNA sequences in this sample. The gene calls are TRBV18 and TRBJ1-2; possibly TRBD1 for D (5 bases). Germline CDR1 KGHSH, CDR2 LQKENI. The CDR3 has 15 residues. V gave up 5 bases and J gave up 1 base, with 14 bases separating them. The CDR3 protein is CASSLRQGDNYGYTF. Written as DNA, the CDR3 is TGTGCCAGCTCATTACGACAAGGGGATAACTATGGCTACACCTTC.

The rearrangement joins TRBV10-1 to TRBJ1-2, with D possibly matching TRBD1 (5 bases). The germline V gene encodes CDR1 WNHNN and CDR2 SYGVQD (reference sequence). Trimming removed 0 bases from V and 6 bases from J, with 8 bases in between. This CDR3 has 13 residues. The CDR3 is CASSESAGNGYTF. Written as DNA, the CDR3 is TGCGCCAGCAGTGAGTCGGCAGGGAATGGCTACACCTTC.

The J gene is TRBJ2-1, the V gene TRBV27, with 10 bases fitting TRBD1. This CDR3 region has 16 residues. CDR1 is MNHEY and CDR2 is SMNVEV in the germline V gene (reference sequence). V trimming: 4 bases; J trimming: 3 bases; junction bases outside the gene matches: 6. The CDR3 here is CASSSYRTGGYNEQFF. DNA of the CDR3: TGTGCCAGCAGTTCTTATCGGACAGGGGGCTACAATGAGCAGTTCTTC.

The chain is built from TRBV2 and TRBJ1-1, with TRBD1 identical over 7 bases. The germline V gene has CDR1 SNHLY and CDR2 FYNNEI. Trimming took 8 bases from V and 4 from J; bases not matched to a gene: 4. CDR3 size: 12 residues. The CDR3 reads CASDRVSTEAFF. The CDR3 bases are TGTGCCAGCGACAGGGTAAGCACTGAAGCTTTCTTT.